Included here is one T cell receptor beta chain sequence, with context. Its antigen remains undetermined. No base-level quality is on record; no much larger clone is a single base apart. This sample was included in a study of early T cells in non-severe SARS-CoV-2 infection (dated by TCRdb to 2020 to 2022). About the full investigation: TCR sequencing used bulk RNA from unsorted whole blood, so alpha and beta chains could not be paired.

The V and J ends are trimmed by 4 bases and 7 bases, leaving 13 bases between them. Spanning cysteine to phenylalanine, the CDR3 consists of 14 amino acids. The retained sequence is limited to the CDR3, 42 bases, with the frame set at the first base. CDR1 and CDR2 were assigned from the germline V gene (reference sequence) as SEHNR and FQNEAQ. Study-level results and caveats: VDJdb matching was skewed toward anti-spike CD8 responses, so virus-specific expansions were likely underestimated and private and CD4 specificities were missed.

The method behind the library was 5' RACE. Sequencing instrument: NextSeq 500. In the TCR library protocol, unique molecular identifiers were attached to individual cDNA molecules to correct for PCR bias and sequencing error. TCR alpha and beta chains were both sequenced, and the abundances of alpha and beta sequences in each sample were closely correlated with each other. On the study's bioinformatics: Decombinator V4 was used to perform V gene, J gene and CDR3 annotation of TCR sequences. Expanded TCRs were defined as changing significantly between any two time points under a Poisson model with p below 0.0001. TCR abundances were normalised to the total number of TCRs sequenced per sample and expressed as counts per million. TRAV1-2 paired with TRAJ12, TRAJ20 or TRAJ33 defined MAIT TCRs, while TRAV10 paired with TRAJ18 defined iNKT TCRs. VDJdb, accessed 1 November 2021, was searched for CMV, EBV and SARS-CoV-2 annotated TCRs, with TCRs annotated for multiple antigens excluded. TCRdb ran its own pipeline on the public reads, namely fastp trimming at Q25 and MiXCR clone calling, and kept in-frame beta chains. All rows with the same CDR3 protein become a single entry with the most common DNA and genes. TCRdb, rather than the study authors, made the V and J calls. For this sample the table gives some 59,000 distinct CDR3 sequences, of which around 9% were detected only once. About 20% of the sample rests with the top ten.

The study was a case-control design nested within a healthcare worker cohort in London, UK, with weekly nasopharyngeal swab PCR tests and blood sampling. Healthcare workers were enrolled in the week of the UK lockdown, from 23 to 31 March 2020, and were followed every week for up to roughly 15 weeks. Sequencing was carried out using whole blood. This TCR was recovered from an adult who was a healthcare worker with PCR-confirmed SARS-CoV-2 infection or an uninfected control (not recorded which). The V and J segments used are TRBV7-9 and TRBJ2-2; a weak D assignment points to TRBD2 (5 bases agree). The CDR3 corresponds to CASSSRPAGGELFF. The DNA sequence is given as TGTGCCAGCAGCTCTCGGCCGGCGGGCGGGGAGCTGTTTTTT.